A selection of T cell receptor beta chains follows, all from one sample in a study of T-cell reconstitution after alpha-beta-depleted transplantation in children. A single record per CDR3 protein comes from TCRdb applying MiXCR to the PCR reads. The sample has hundreds of thousands of distinct CDR3 sequences; 10% to 15% are singletons. The specimen was PBMCs, mostly from graft donor cells, collected 360 days after TCRalphabeta/CD19-depleted stem cell transplant. Receptors originate from a male patient younger than 18 who had a stem cell transplant for acute myeloid leukemia, so the T cells may come from the graft donor. Both conserved end residues are part of each CDR3. D genes are given only for firm matches. Clone size appears in some rows only: once, few, many, or a class for an expanded clone.

d_call j_call cdr3_length v_call clone_size cdr3_aa cdr3_nt
- TRBJ1-1 13 TRBV9 - CASSVGAGVEAFF TGTGCCAGCAGCGTAGGGGCAGGGGTTGAAGCTTTCTTT
- TRBJ1-1 20 TRBV12-3/TRBV12-4 few CASTLFITLWGHRGDTEAFF TGTGCCAGCACCCTCTTTATAACATTGTGGGGTCACCGGGGGGACACTGAAGCTTTCTTT
TRBD1 TRBJ1-1 16 TRBV6-5 few CASSYSTGARNTEAFF TGTGCCAGCAGTTACTCGACAGGGGCCAGGAACACTGAAGCTTTCTTT
- TRBJ2-3 15 TRBV7-2 many CASSLSPSEADTQYF TGTGCCAGCAGCTTATCTCCTAGTGAGGCAGATACGCAGTATTTT
- TRBJ2-1 16 TRBV11-3 - CASSFRGGQGGNEQFF TGTGCCAGCAGCTTTCGGGGGGGACAGGGAGGCAATGAGCAGTTCTTC
- TRBJ1-4 16 TRBV4-3 - CASSQNGPLVDEKLFF TGCGCCAGCAGCCAAAATGGTCCTTTGGTCGATGAAAAACTGTTTTTT
TRBD2 TRBJ2-7 15 TRBV4-2 few CASNPAGANAYEQYF TGTGCCAGCAACCCAGCGGGGGCCAACGCGTACGAGCAGTACTTC
- TRBJ2-1 15 TRBV29-1 - CSVEDPRDSYNEQFF TGCAGCGTTGAAGATCCCCGGGACTCCTACAATGAGCAGTTCTTC
- TRBJ2-3 13 TRBV5-1 - CASSNVSRDTQYF TGCGCCAGCAGCAACGTTAGTAGGGATACGCAGTATTTT
- TRBJ1-2 14 TRBV10-3 - CAISEMGNYDGYTF TGTGCCATCAGTGAGATGGGAAACTATGATGGCTACACCTTC
TRBD2 TRBJ2-5 15 TRBV6-2/TRBV6-3 few CASLMSGMGKETQYF TGTGCCAGCTTGATGAGCGGGATGGGTAAAGAGACCCAGTACTTC
- TRBJ2-1 18 TRBV7-2 many CASSLALGRAAYYNEQFF TGTGCCAGCAGCTTAGCATTGGGTCGAGCGGCCTACTACAATGAGCAGTTCTTC
TRBD1 TRBJ2-5 17 TRBV5-5 - CASSSIFLQGAGETQYF TGTGCCAGCAGCTCCATATTCCTCCAGGGGGCAGGAGAGACCCAGTACTTC
- TRBJ2-5 15 TRBV15 many CATSRDRGLQETQYF TGTGCCACCAGCAGAGATCGGGGCTTACAAGAGACCCAGTACTTC
TRBD2 TRBJ2-7 15 TRBV7-2 - CASSLVASGPYEQYF TGTGCCAGCAGCTTAGTGGCTAGCGGACCCTACGAGCAGTACTTC
- TRBJ2-7 15 TRBV6-2/TRBV6-3 few CASSWLSGLSYEQYF TGTGCCAGCAGTTGGCTTAGCGGACTCTCCTACGAGCAGTACTTC